These 22 T cell receptor beta chains were sequenced from one sample in a study of neurological immune-mediated disorders. One entry per CDR3 protein results from TCRdb running MiXCR on the 5' RACE reads. The sample contains 36,000 or so distinct CDR3 sequences, approximately 10% of which appear only once. Input material: PBMCs. The receptor set was obtained from a woman in her thirties with HTLV-1-associated myelopathy (HAM/TSP).

This clonotype was detected many times. The chain has TRBV12-3 or TRBV12-4 and TRBJ2-1; 7 positions match TRBD2. The CDR3 sequence is 14 residues long. V lost 3 bases and J lost 7; bases outside the gene matches: 6. The CDR3 reads CASSFGGGGNEQFF. Here the CDR3 DNA reads TGTGCCAGCAGTTTCGGCGGGGGTGGAAATGAGCAGTTCTTC.

This clonotype was seen many times. The gene calls are TRBV12-3 or TRBV12-4 and TRBJ1-2; a weak D match, TRBD1 (5 bases). The CDR3 has 16 amino acids. V was cut by 6 bases and J by 0 bases, with 17 bases left in between. This CDR3 is CASSPPGWGSNYGYTF. The CDR3 region has the DNA TGTGCCAGCAGCCCTCCGGGTTGGGGGTCTAACTATGGCTACACCTTC.

As for this clonotype: The DNA is left out, because the CDR3 cannot be placed on it with certainty; the CDR3 is given as TCRdb lists it. This chain joins TRBV7-2 and TRBJ2-2; the D segment call TRBD1 is taken from the table without a DNA check. In germline, CDR1 is SGHTA, CDR2 FQGNSA. The CDR3 adds up to 22 amino acids, both ends counted. This CDR3 is CASSFYICSARDPGTGSGELFF.

This clonotype was detected many times. The V gene is TRBV5-1, the J gene TRBJ1-5, with 9 bases lining up with TRBD1. The CDR3 runs to 15 residues. CDR1 is SGHRS, CDR2 YFSETQ, per germline. The trim removed 0 bases at V and 5 bases at J, leaving 3 bases unmatched. As DNA, the CDR3 is TGCGCCAGCAGCTTGGATGGGACAGGGTATCAGCCCCAGCATTTT. The encoded protein is CASSLDGTGYQPQHF. The variable domain in full, completed from reference TRBV5-1 and TRBJ1-5, reads KAGVTQTPRYLIKTRGQQVTLSCSPISGHRSVSWYQQTPGQGLQFLFEYFSETQRNKGNFPGRFSGRQFSNSRSEMNVSTLELGDSALYLCASSLDGTGYQPQHFGDGTRLSIL.

This clonotype showed up many times. The V gene is TRBV5-1, the J gene TRBJ2-6; D unresolved. Germline V lookup: CDR1 SGHRS, CDR2 YFSETQ. V was trimmed by 1 base and J by 4 bases, leaving 9 bases between them. This CDR3 spans 15 amino acids. CDR3 residues: CASSLLGAGANVLTF. CDR3 bases: TGCGCCAGCAGCTTGTTGGGCGCCGGGGCCAACGTCCTGACTTTC.

The sample holds many counts of this clonotype. V is TRBV7-9 and J is TRBJ2-1; 7 bases line up with TRBD1. In germline, CDR1 is SEHNR, CDR2 FQNEAQ (reference sequence). The trim removed 5 bases at V and 12 bases at J, leaving 16 bases unmatched. The CDR3 covers 15 residues. The CDR3 nucleotides read TGTGCCAGCAGCCTCGGACAGGCGTACAATGAGTGGCAGTTCTTC. As protein: CASSLGQAYNEWQFF.

There are many counts of this clonotype. The chain carries TRBV5-1 and TRBJ1-1; a weak D match, TRBD1 (5 bases). Trimming stripped 0 bases from V and 0 bases from J, with 18 bases between. The germline V gene has CDR1 SGHRS and CDR2 YFSETQ. The CDR3 length is 18 residues. CDR3 DNA: TGCGCCAGCAGCTTGGTTTCCGGGGGGTCTATTATGAACACTGAAGCTTTCTTT. Encoded protein: CASSLVSGGSIMNTEAFF.

This clonotype came up many times. The rearrangement uses TRBV5-1 and TRBJ2-1; no clear D. Trimming cost V 4 bases and J 3 bases, with 5 bases left between them. In germline, CDR1 is SGHRS, CDR2 YFSETQ. The CDR3 spans 12 residues. Written as DNA, the CDR3 is TGCGCCAGCAGCGAAAACTACAATGAGCAGTTCTTC. This codes for CASSENYNEQFF.

This clonotype counts as medium-sized. This chain links TRBV28 with TRBJ1-5; D call uncertain. Germline loops: CDR1 MDHEN, CDR2 SYDVKM. CDR3 length equals 16 residues. V lost 1 base and J 0 bases, leaving 10 bases between the germline ends. The CDR3 region has the DNA TGTGCCAGCAGTTTATCCCAAGCTAATAGCAATCAGCCCCAGCATTTT. Translating gives CASSLSQANSNQPQHF.

The CDR3 region is CSARLVVGNTEAFF. DNA for the CDR3: TGCAGTGCTCGCCTGGTGGTCGGGAACACTGAAGCTTTCTTT. This rearrangement joins TRBV20-1 to TRBJ1-1; D gene unclear. With 5 bases removed from V and 1 base from J, the gap between germline ends came to 14 bases. This CDR3 is built from 14 residues. Germline loops: CDR1 DFQATT, CDR2 SNEGSKA (reference sequence).

By share, this clonotype ranks as medium-sized. V and J are TRBV5-1 and TRBJ2-7; TRBD1 might be the D (6 bases). Germline V gene data show CDR1 as SGHRS and CDR2 as YFSETQ. V dropped 0 bases and J dropped 3 bases, with 10 bases sitting between them. The CDR3 spans 14 residues. CDR3 region: CASSLGTGIYEQYF. DNA of the CDR3: TGCGCCAGCAGCTTGGGTACAGGGATCTACGAGCAGTACTTC.

This clonotype was picked up many times. The J gene is TRBJ2-7, the V gene TRBV20-1, with D unresolved. Trimming removed 3 bases from V and 2 bases from J, with 14 bases in between. Germline CDR1 reads DFQATT; CDR2 reads SNEGSKA (reference sequence). The CDR3 extends over 14 amino acids. CDR3 protein: CSASRPGPTYEQYF. CDR3 DNA sequence: TGCAGTGCTAGCCGACCTGGGCCTACCTACGAGCAGTACTTC.

This clonotype appeared many times. The V call is TRBV5-5, the J call TRBJ2-1; D uncertain. V was trimmed by 0 bases and J by 1 base, leaving 11 bases between them. The CDR3 is 16 residues long. Looked up from germline, CDR1 is SGHKS and CDR2 is YYEKEE (reference sequence). The CDR3 region has the DNA TGTGCCAGCAGCTTGGCAGTAGCTGCTTCCTACAATGAGCAGTTCTTC. It specifies CASSLAVAASYNEQFF. Using reference TRBV5-5 and TRBJ2-1 for the parts outside the CDR3, the full variable domain is DAGVTQSPTHLIKTRGQQVTLRCSPISGHKSVSWYQQVLGQGPQFIFQYYEKEERGRGNFPDRFSARQFPNYSSELNVNALLLGDSALYLCASSLAVAASYNEQFFGPGTRLTVL.

Many counts were recorded for this clonotype. V is TRBV12-3 or TRBV12-4 and J is TRBJ2-3; D is uncertain. The CDR3 is 16 residues long. Trimming removed 3 bases from V and 3 bases from J, with 16 bases in between. The CDR3 protein is CASSLSRGPGTDTQYF. The CDR3, as DNA: TGTGCCAGCAGTTTGTCACGAGGCCCTGGGACAGATACGCAGTATTTT.

This clonotype was detected many times. The V and J genes are TRBV20-1 and TRBJ1-1, with 7 bases matching TRBD1. There are 14 residues in the CDR3. Germline CDR1 and CDR2: DFQATT and SNEGSKA (reference sequence). The V gene end was trimmed by 3 bases and the J gene end by 5 bases; junction bases not matched to a gene: 9. The CDR3 nucleotides are TGCAGTGCTAGTTATAGGGGGCGCGGGACTGAAGCTTTCTTT. The encoded protein is CSASYRGRGTEAFF.

In its sample, this clonotype was seen many times. The chain couples TRBV5-1 to TRBJ2-1, with 8 bases identical to TRBD2. The trim removed 2 bases at V and 6 bases at J, leaving 10 bases unmatched. This CDR3 has 16 amino acids. Germline V gene lookup returns CDR1 SGHRS and CDR2 YFSETQ. The CDR3 sequence is CASSLTTGTSSNEQFF. The CDR3 nucleotides are TGCGCCAGCAGCTTAACGACCGGGACTAGTAGCAATGAGCAGTTCTTC.

This clonotype was counted many times. The chain carries TRBV18 and TRBJ2-1; D ambiguous. This CDR3 is built from 13 residues. Germline V gene data show CDR1 as KGHSH and CDR2 as LQKENI. V was pared by 3 bases and J by 9 bases, with 12 bases between. CDR3 amino acids: CASSPSRFSEQFF. As DNA, the CDR3 is TGTGCCAGCTCACCCTCCCGGTTTAGTGAGCAGTTCTTC.

This clonotype was detected many times. V is TRBV7-6 and J is TRBJ2-3; possibly TRBD2 for D (7 bases). Germline V gene data show CDR1 as SGHVS and CDR2 as FNYEAQ. The ends were cut back, 6 bases at V and 5 bases at J, with 12 bases in the middle. The length of the CDR3 is 13 residues. Here the CDR3 reads CASSTRGGDTQYF. DNA for the CDR3: TGTGCCAGCAGTACGAGGGGGGGAGATACGCAGTATTTT.

This clonotype came up many times. In DNA, the CDR3 is TGCAGTGCGCCTGACAGGCAATCAGACTCCTACAATGAGCAGTTCTTC. Residues: CSAPDRQSDSYNEQFF. This chain links TRBV20-1 with TRBJ2-1; maybe TRBD1 (6 bases). The CDR3 has 16 residues. Germline V gene data show CDR1 as DFQATT and CDR2 as SNEGSKA (reference sequence). The V gene lost 6 bases and the J gene lost 0 bases, with 18 bases spanning the gap.

This clonotype was seen at least ten times. This chain links TRBV6-1 with TRBJ2-1; 10 bases are a match to TRBD2. From germline, CDR1 is MNHNS and CDR2 SASEGT. V was clipped by 2 bases and J by 3 bases; unmatched bases: 1. There are 15 residues in the CDR3. CDR3 nucleotide sequence: TGTGCCAGCAGTGAAAAGCGGGGGGGCTACAATGAGCAGTTCTTC. Protein product: CASSEKRGGYNEQFF.

At least ten counts were recorded for this clonotype. The V and J genes are TRBV5-1 and TRBJ2-3; TRBD2 matches 9 bases. J gave up 2 bases and V 3 bases, and 4 bases lay outside the gene matches. In germline, CDR1 is SGHRS, CDR2 YFSETQ. The CDR3 is 15 amino acids. The CDR3, as DNA: TGCGCCAGCAGCTCGAGCGGGGGGACCACAGATACGCAGTATTTT. It translates to CASSSSGGTTDTQYF.

This clonotype occurred many times. The chain links TRBV6-4 to TRBJ2-3, with 10 bases lining up with TRBD2. Losses at the gene ends were 5 bases for V and 0 bases for J; bases not matched to a gene: 2. The V gene's germline CDR1 is MRHNA and CDR2 SNTAGT. CDR3 size: 15 residues. The CDR3 reads CASSPSGGSTDTQYF. CDR3 DNA: TGTGCCAGCAGTCCTAGCGGGGGTAGCACAGATACGCAGTATTTT.